This record looks at one TCR beta chain sequence and its context. The data originate from a study of blood T cell repertoires in COVID-19. Study details: Sources were T cells, B-cell-depleted T cells, or PBMCs; the material itself was cDNA or gDNA.

Per the authors' pipeline: Amplification of reference gene primers was used by the study to estimate nucleated cell counts. Produced via immunoSEQ multiplex PCR; TCRdb's table is partial and in-frame only. V, J and clone size derive from that table, while D and trimming were established from the DNA sequence. Among over 200,000 clones listed, around 82% were seen once. V shed 0 bases and J shed 3 bases, with 9 bases lying between them. The CDR3 consists of 14 residues. CDR1 is GTSNPN and CDR2 is SVGIG in the germline V gene (reference sequence). The chain links TRBV30 to TRBJ1-5, with D possibly TRBD1 on 6 matching bases. This sequence originates from a man aged 45-60 years with active or convalescent COVID-19. The sample was peripheral blood. CDR3 in amino acids: CAWSVQGDNQPQHF. The CDR3 coding sequence is TGTGCCTGGAGTGTACAGGGAGACAATCAGCCCCAGCATTTT.